The clone carrying this T cell receptor beta chain was counted at least ten times. This entry comes from a study of CD8 T cells in ankylosing spondylitis. The ends lost 2 bases at V and 9 bases at J; junction bases unmatched: 10. This CDR3 region has 14 residues. CDR1 and CDR2 from the germline V gene are DFQATT and SNEGSKA (reference sequence). 5'-RACE, quantitative and with molecular barcodes, yielded the TCR beta libraries. MiXCR, applied by TCRdb to the 5' RACE reads, yields one record per CDR3 protein. The sample has some 240,000 distinct CDR3 sequences; 20% to 30% are singletons. The sequence was obtained from a male donor with ankylosing spondylitis or in good health (not recorded which). The sequenced sample was blood, either unsorted or a sorted T cell fraction (not recorded which). J is TRBJ1-5 and V is TRBV20-1, with TRBD1 matching over 7 bases. CDR3 bases: TGCAGTGCTAGATCCCAGGGGGGCTTCGGGCCCCAGCATTTT. This sequence encodes CSARSQGGFGPQHF.